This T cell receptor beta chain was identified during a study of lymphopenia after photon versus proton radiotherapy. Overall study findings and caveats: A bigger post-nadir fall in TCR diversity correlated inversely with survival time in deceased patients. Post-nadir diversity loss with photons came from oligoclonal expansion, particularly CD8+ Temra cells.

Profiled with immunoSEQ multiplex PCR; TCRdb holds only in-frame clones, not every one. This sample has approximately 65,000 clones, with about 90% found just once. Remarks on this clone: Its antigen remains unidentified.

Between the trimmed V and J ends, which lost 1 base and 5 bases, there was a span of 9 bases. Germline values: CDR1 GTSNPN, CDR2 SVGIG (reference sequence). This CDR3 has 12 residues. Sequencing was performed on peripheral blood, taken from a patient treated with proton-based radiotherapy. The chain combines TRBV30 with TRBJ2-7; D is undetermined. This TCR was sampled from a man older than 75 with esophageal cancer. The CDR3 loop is CAWSELSHEQYF. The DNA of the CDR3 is TGTGCCTGGAGTGAGCTCTCTCACGAGCAGTACTTC.